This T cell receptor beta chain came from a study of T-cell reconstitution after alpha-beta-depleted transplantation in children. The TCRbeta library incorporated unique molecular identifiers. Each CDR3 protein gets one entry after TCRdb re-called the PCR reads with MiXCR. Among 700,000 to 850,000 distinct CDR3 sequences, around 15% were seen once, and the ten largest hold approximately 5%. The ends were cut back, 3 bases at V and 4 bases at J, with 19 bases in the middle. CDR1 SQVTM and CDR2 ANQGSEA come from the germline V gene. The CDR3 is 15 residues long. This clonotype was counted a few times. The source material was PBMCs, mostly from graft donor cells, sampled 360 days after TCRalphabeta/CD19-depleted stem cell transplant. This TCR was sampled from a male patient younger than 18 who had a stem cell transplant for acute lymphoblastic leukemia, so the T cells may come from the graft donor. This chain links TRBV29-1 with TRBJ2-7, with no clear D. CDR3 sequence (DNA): TGCAGCGTTGAGTCCACTTTAGGTGGCTTTTACGAGCAGTACTTC. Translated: CSVESTLGGFYEQYF.